The T cell receptor beta chain under discussion was sequenced for a study of blood T cell repertoires in COVID-19. In the original processing: Amplification with reference gene primers provided the estimates of nucleated cell counts. This table comes from immunoSEQ multiplex PCR, and its TCRdb copy is limited to in-frame clones, with some not included. The V and J calls and the clone size are those of that table, but D and trimming were determined from the DNA. Counted here are tens of thousands of clones, roughly 86% occurring once; the ten biggest clones make up 14% to 15%. Germline CDR1 reads SGHRS; CDR2 reads YFSETQ. This CDR3 contains 14 residues. Trimming took 3 bases from V and 2 from J; bases not matched to a gene: 2.

The rearrangement links TRBV5-1 to TRBJ1-2, with 9 bases matching TRBD1. The sequenced sample consisted of peripheral blood. The clonotype comes from a human donor in a cohort sampled during active COVID-19. The CDR3 spells CASSSGTGNYGYTF. The CDR3 DNA is TGCGCCAGCAGCTCCGGGACAGGGAACTATGGCTACACCTTC.